The rows below give T cell receptor beta chains drawn from one sample of a study of blood T cell repertoires in COVID-19. The repertoire was sequenced with immunoSEQ multiplex PCR; TCRdb's copy has only in-frame clones and lacks some. The sample yields 150,000 to 200,000 clones, approximately 85% seen once. The sample comprised PBMCs or T cells enriched from blood (not recorded which). The receptors derive from a woman aged 25 to 39 who had recovered from COVID-19. Each CDR3 is given without its conserved first and last residue.

v_call	j_call	cdr3_aa
TRBV27	TRBJ2-7	ASSSRTSWPSYEQY
TRBV2	TRBJ2-2	ASSVKYTGELF
TRBV5-4	TRBJ2-7	ASSLDRESYEQY
TRBV19	TRBJ2-7	ASSRSHEEAPYEQY
TRBV7-2	TRBJ2-1	ASSLVAGEVEQF
TRBV4-1	TRBJ1-4	ASSPFPRDGEKLF
TRBV7-2	TRBJ2-1	ASSFISRINEQF
TRBV4-1	TRBJ2-3	ASSQDPGGRRTDTQY
TRBV7-8	TRBJ2-7	ASSLTSGASYEQY
TRBV4-1	TRBJ2-5	ASSRLAGGKETQY
TRBV25-1	TRBJ2-3	ASSEYFVRDTQY
TRBV27	TRBJ2-5	ASSSTRRQGGRETQY
TRBV28	TRBJ2-2	ASSLRGAGATGELF
TRBV6-1	TRBJ2-5	ASSEVASGTQTQY
TRBV30	TRBJ1-2	AWDGRGRLGYT
TRBV7-9	TRBJ1-1	ASSHRGGRENTEAF
TRBV4-2	TRBJ1-2	ASSQEWDGGRDGYT
TRBV18	TRBJ2-2	ASSPSARGRAGTGELF
TRBV19	TRBJ1-1	ASKPGDMNTEAF
TRBV3-1/TRBV3-2	TRBJ1-1	ASSQRTAITEAF
TRBV28	TRBJ1-2	ASSLRLGGRYGYT
TRBV6-5	TRBJ2-5	ASKWGQGSETQY
TRBV6-5	TRBJ1-3	ASSYGGRAQRNTIY
TRBV11-2	TRBJ2-1	ASSPRQGNNEQF
TRBV5-1	TRBJ2-3	ASSFNGGDTDTQY
TRBV25-1	TRBJ2-3	ASVRGICTDTQY
TRBV30	TRBJ1-5	AWSGGINQPQH
TRBV25-1	TRBJ1-3	ASSRGDRAGNTIY